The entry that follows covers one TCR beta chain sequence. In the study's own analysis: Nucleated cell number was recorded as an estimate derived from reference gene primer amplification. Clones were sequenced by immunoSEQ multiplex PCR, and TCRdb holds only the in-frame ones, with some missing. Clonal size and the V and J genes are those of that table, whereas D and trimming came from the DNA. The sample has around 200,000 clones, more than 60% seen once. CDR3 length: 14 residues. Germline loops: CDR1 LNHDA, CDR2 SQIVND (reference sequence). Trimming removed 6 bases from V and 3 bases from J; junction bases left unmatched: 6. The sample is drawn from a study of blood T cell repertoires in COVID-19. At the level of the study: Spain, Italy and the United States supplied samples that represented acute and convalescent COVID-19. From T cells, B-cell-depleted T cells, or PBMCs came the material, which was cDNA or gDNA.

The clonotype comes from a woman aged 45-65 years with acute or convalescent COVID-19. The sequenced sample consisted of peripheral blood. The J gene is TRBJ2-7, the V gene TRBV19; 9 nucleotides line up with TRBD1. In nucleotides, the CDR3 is TGTGCCAGTAGGCCGGGACAGGGAATCTACGAGCAGTACTTC. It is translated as CASRPGQGIYEQYF.